Shown below are 5 T cell receptor beta chains from a single sample sequenced in a study of blood T cell repertoires in COVID-19. The assay was immunoSEQ multiplex PCR, and TCRdb's table has in-frame clones only and misses some. The sample yields some 160,000 clones, around 77% seen once. The sequenced sample consisted of peripheral blood. These receptors came from a middle-aged man with active or convalescent COVID-19.

V usage is TRBV6-6 and J usage is TRBJ2-3; TRBD1 agrees at 10 bases. V shed 7 bases, J shed 4 bases, and the junction held 2 bases outside the gene matches. Germline V gives CDR1 MNHNY, CDR2 SVGAGI (reference sequence). This CDR3 contains 13 residues. The CDR3 here is CASTGTGADTQYF. CDR3 DNA: TGTGCCAGCACCGGGACAGGGGCAGATACGCAGTATTTT.

This sequence joins TRBV19 and TRBJ1-5, with a tentative D call TRBD1 (6 bases). The CDR3 is 15 residues long. Trimming cost V 6 bases and J 2 bases, with 14 bases left between them. CDR1 is LNHDA, CDR2 SQIVND, per germline (reference sequence). The CDR3 sequence is CASREQGYGNQPQHF. DNA for the CDR3: TGTGCCAGTAGGGAACAGGGCTATGGCAATCAGCCCCAGCATTTT.

The chain links TRBV30 to TRBJ1-5; D is uncertain. CDR3 size: 14 residues. Germline V gives CDR1 GTSNPN, CDR2 SVGIG (reference sequence). V lost 3 bases and J 0 bases, leaving 9 bases between the germline ends. The CDR3 nucleotides are TGTGCCTGGAGCGGACTGAATAGCAATCAGCCCCAGCATTTT. The encoded protein is CAWSGLNSNQPQHF.

The chain carries TRBV28 and TRBJ1-2; D might be TRBD1 (6 bases). The CDR3 is made up of 13 amino acids. V shed 6 bases and J shed 2 bases, with 10 bases lying between them. The germline gives CDR1 MDHEN, CDR2 SYDVKM. CDR3 in amino acids: CASRGGQNYGYTF. The CDR3 DNA follows: TGTGCCAGCAGAGGAGGACAGAACTATGGCTACACCTTC.

The chain couples TRBV19 to TRBJ2-5; D not certain. This CDR3 is built from 15 residues. V lost 5 bases to trimming and J lost 3 bases, with 16 bases between them. CDR1 is LNHDA, CDR2 SQIVND, per germline (reference sequence). The CDR3 DNA follows: TGTGCCAGTAGTGCCACACCCGGCGGTAAAGAGACCCAGTACTTC. As protein: CASSATPGGKETQYF.